The entry below gives a single T cell receptor (beta chain) sequence along with its context. What it binds is not known. Blood bank volunteers in Maryland, USA, served as healthy controls. The CDR3 has 15 residues. V was shortened by 2 bases and J by 4 bases, with 15 bases between the two germline ends. The sample is drawn from a study of neurological immune-mediated disorders. General study findings and limits: In HTLV-1-associated myelopathy, TCR clonal expansion was greatest, whereas multiple sclerosis had the least, falling below healthy controls.

A 10-nucleotide random UMI tagged transcripts in template-switch 5'RACE cDNA synthesis. Every sequencing run generated over 190 million TCR-beta sequences from 15-18 subjects. MiXCR, applied by TCRdb to the 5' RACE reads, yields one record per CDR3 protein. The sample consists of under 60,000 distinct CDR3 sequences, roughly 23% of them appearing once. The TCR originated in a woman aged 70-85 years in good health. The sequencing sample was made of PBMCs. The chain has TRBV12-3 or TRBV12-4 and TRBJ2-7, with unresolved D. The CDR3 DNA sequence: TGTGCCAGCAGTTTAAGGGTCGCAGGTGCGTACGAGCAGTACTTC. It yields the protein CASSLRVAGAYEQYF.